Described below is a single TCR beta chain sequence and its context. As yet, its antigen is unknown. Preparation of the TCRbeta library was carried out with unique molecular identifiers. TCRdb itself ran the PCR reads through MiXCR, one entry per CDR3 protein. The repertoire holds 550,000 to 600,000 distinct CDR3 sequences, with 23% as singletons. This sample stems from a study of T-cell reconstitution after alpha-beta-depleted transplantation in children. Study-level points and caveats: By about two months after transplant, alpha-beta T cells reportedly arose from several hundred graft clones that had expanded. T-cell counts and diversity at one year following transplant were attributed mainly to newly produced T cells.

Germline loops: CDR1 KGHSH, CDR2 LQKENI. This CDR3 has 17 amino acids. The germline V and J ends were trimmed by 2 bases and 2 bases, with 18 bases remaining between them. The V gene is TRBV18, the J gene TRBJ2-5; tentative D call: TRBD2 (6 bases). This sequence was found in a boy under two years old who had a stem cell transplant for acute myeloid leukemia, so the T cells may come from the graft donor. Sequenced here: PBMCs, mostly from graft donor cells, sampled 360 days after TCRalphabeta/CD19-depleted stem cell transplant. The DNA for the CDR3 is TGTGCCAGCTCACCATACTTGCGGGGAGCACTTCAAGAGACCCAGTACTTC. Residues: CASSPYLRGALQETQYF. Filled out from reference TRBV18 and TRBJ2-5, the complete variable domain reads NAGVMQNPRHLVRRRGQEARLRCSPMKGHSHVYWYRQLPEEGLKFMVYLQKENIIDESGMPKERFSAEFPKEGPSILRIQQVVRGDSAAYFCASSPYLRGALQETQYFGPGTRLLVL.